The rows below give T cell receptor beta chains drawn from one sample of a study of post-analysis software for immune sequencing data. TCRdb ran MiXCR on the PCR reads and lists one entry per CDR3 protein. The table lists 650,000 to 850,000 distinct CDR3 sequences, approximately 57% of them singletons, with around 4.5% in the top ten. Material for sequencing was blood. The receptor set was obtained from a girl aged 5-17 years with multiple sclerosis. Both conserved end residues are part of each CDR3. Fields, in order: V gene, D gene, clone size, J gene, CDR3 length, CDR3 DNA, CDR3 protein. A D gene is named only where the DNA matches it firmly. Only some rows state a clone size, as once, few, many or a class for expanded clones.

V gene: TRBV20-1; D gene: TRBD2; clone size: NA; J gene: TRBJ2-3; CDR3 length: 15; CDR3 DNA: TGCAGTGCTAGGGTGGGACTAGCGGGAGCAGATACGCAGTATTTT; CDR3 protein: CSARVGLAGADTQYF
V gene: TRBV2; D gene: TRBD2; clone size: NA; J gene: TRBJ2-1; CDR3 length: 15; CDR3 DNA: TGTGCCAGCAGTGCTAGCGGGGGGAAGTACAATGAGCAGTTCTTC; CDR3 protein: CASSASGGKYNEQFF
V gene: TRBV7-9; D gene: TRBD2; clone size: NA; J gene: TRBJ2-3; CDR3 length: 17; CDR3 DNA: TGTGCCAGCAGCTTGTTACTAGCGGGGTCTAGCACAGATACGCAGTATTTT; CDR3 protein: CASSLLLAGSSTDTQYF
V gene: TRBV27; D gene: NA; clone size: NA; J gene: TRBJ1-1; CDR3 length: 16; CDR3 DNA: TGTGCCAGCAGGACCTTCAAGGCGGGAATGAACACTGAAGCTTTCTTT; CDR3 protein: CASRTFKAGMNTEAFF
V gene: TRBV6-6; D gene: NA; clone size: NA; J gene: TRBJ1-6; CDR3 length: 16; CDR3 DNA: TGTGCCAGCAAGGGCTCGAAAACGCCCAATGATTCACCCCTCCACTTT; CDR3 protein: CASKGSKTPNDSPLHF
V gene: TRBV20-1; D gene: TRBD2; clone size: NA; J gene: TRBJ2-4; CDR3 length: 14; CDR3 DNA: TGCAGTGCTACACGGACTAGCGGGAACTATGAGCAGTACTTC; CDR3 protein: CSATRTSGNYEQYF
V gene: TRBV28; D gene: TRBD2; clone size: NA; J gene: TRBJ2-1; CDR3 length: 15; CDR3 DNA: TGTGCCAGCAGTTCCGCCGGACTAGCGGCTAATGAGCAGTTCTTC; CDR3 protein: CASSSAGLAANEQFF
V gene: TRBV10-3; D gene: TRBD2; clone size: few; J gene: TRBJ2-7; CDR3 length: 15; CDR3 DNA: TGTGCCATCAGCCCACTAGCGGGGCTTGACTACGAGCAGTACTTC; CDR3 protein: CAISPLAGLDYEQYF
V gene: TRBV27; D gene: NA; clone size: few; J gene: TRBJ2-7; CDR3 length: 14; CDR3 DNA: TGTGCCAGCAGCTGGGGACTGAAGAGCTACGAGCAGTACTTC; CDR3 protein: CASSWGLKSYEQYF
V gene: TRBV24-1; D gene: TRBD2; clone size: NA; J gene: TRBJ2-2; CDR3 length: 23; CDR3 DNA: TGTGCCACCACCGATTTGGGCAACGCCATCCTCTTAGCGGGAGGGCCTGGAACCGGGGAGCGGTTTTTT; CDR3 protein: CATTDLGNAILLAGGPGTGERFF
V gene: TRBV5-1; D gene: TRBD2; clone size: NA; J gene: TRBJ2-5; CDR3 length: 16; CDR3 DNA: TGCGCCAGCAAAATAGAGGCGGGAGGGCCGTTGGGGACCCAGTACTTC; CDR3 protein: CASKIEAGGPLGTQYF
V gene: TRBV5-1; D gene: NA; clone size: NA; J gene: TRBJ2-1; CDR3 length: 13; CDR3 DNA: TGCGCCAGCAGCTTGGCCGAACCGTGGGAGCAGTTCTTC; CDR3 protein: CASSLAEPWEQFF
V gene: TRBV20-1; D gene: NA; clone size: NA; J gene: TRBJ1-2; CDR3 length: 13; CDR3 DNA: TGCAGTGCCCCCGGGGCGCGAAACTATGGCTACACCTTC; CDR3 protein: CSAPGARNYGYTF
V gene: TRBV10-3; D gene: NA; clone size: NA; J gene: TRBJ2-7; CDR3 length: 13; CDR3 DNA: TGTGCCATCCTCGGGACGGGGAAATCCGAGCAGTACTTC; CDR3 protein: CAILGTGKSEQYF
V gene: TRBV12-3/TRBV12-4; D gene: TRBD1; clone size: few; J gene: TRBJ2-6; CDR3 length: 17; CDR3 DNA: TGTGCCAGCAGGTCAGGGACAGGGGGCGCTGGGGCCAACGTCCTGACTTTC; CDR3 protein: CASRSGTGGAGANVLTF
V gene: TRBV29-1; D gene: NA; clone size: NA; J gene: TRBJ1-1; CDR3 length: 14; CDR3 DNA: TGCAGCGTTGAATTACGCACAGCACACACTGAAGCTTTCTTT; CDR3 protein: CSVELRTAHTEAFF
V gene: TRBV2; D gene: NA; clone size: NA; J gene: TRBJ2-1; CDR3 length: 11; CDR3 DNA: TGTGCCAGCAGTGGTGAGATCGTACAGTTCTTC; CDR3 protein: CASSGEIVQFF
V gene: TRBV15; D gene: TRBD1; clone size: NA; J gene: TRBJ2-1; CDR3 length: 15; CDR3 DNA: TGTGCCACCAGCAGAGATGACGACAGGGGAACTGAGCAGTTCTTC; CDR3 protein: CATSRDDDRGTEQFF
V gene: TRBV2; D gene: TRBD1; clone size: NA; J gene: TRBJ2-7; CDR3 length: 18; CDR3 DNA: TGTGCCAGCAGAACCGGACAGGTGGCCCCTCACTTTATCTACGAGCAGTACTTC; CDR3 protein: CASRTGQVAPHFIYEQYF
V gene: TRBV12-3/TRBV12-4; D gene: NA; clone size: NA; J gene: TRBJ1-2; CDR3 length: 15; CDR3 DNA: TGTGCCAGCAGTTATGTCGGGCAGGGCCACTATGGCTACACCTTC; CDR3 protein: CASSYVGQGHYGYTF
V gene: TRBV29-1; D gene: NA; clone size: NA; J gene: TRBJ2-5; CDR3 length: 13; CDR3 DNA: TGCAGCGTGGAACAGACGTTCCAAGAGACCCAGTACTTC; CDR3 protein: CSVEQTFQETQYF
V gene: TRBV6-5; D gene: TRBD2; clone size: NA; J gene: TRBJ2-3; CDR3 length: 14; CDR3 DNA: TGTGCCAGCAGTTGGACGGGAGGAACAGGTACGCAGTATTTT; CDR3 protein: CASSWTGGTGTQYF
V gene: TRBV25-1; D gene: TRBD1; clone size: NA; J gene: TRBJ2-2; CDR3 length: 15; CDR3 DNA: TGTGCCAGCAGTGGTCTACAGGGGGACACCGGGGAGCTGTTTTTT; CDR3 protein: CASSGLQGDTGELFF
V gene: TRBV20-1; D gene: NA; clone size: NA; J gene: TRBJ2-7; CDR3 length: 11; CDR3 DNA: TGCAGTGGGAGACTAGGCTACGAGCAGTACTTC; CDR3 protein: CSGRLGYEQYF
V gene: TRBV20-1; D gene: NA; clone size: few; J gene: TRBJ2-5; CDR3 length: 14; CDR3 DNA: TGCAGTGCTAGAGTTTCAGGGCTGAGAGAGACCCAGTACTTC; CDR3 protein: CSARVSGLRETQYF
V gene: TRBV20-1; D gene: NA; clone size: NA; J gene: TRBJ2-5; CDR3 length: 13; CDR3 DNA: TGCAGTGCTCACGACAAGGGGCAAGAGGCCCAGTACTTC; CDR3 protein: CSAHDKGQEAQYF
V gene: TRBV6-2/TRBV6-3; D gene: TRBD1; clone size: NA; J gene: TRBJ2-1; CDR3 length: 17; CDR3 DNA: TGTGCCAGCAGTTACTCCGAGGACAGGATAATTTGCAATGAGCAGTTCTTC; CDR3 protein: CASSYSEDRIICNEQFF
V gene: TRBV7-2; D gene: NA; clone size: few; J gene: TRBJ2-7; CDR3 length: 13; CDR3 DNA: TGTGCCAGCAGCTTACTTCCCCTCTACGAGCAGTACTTC; CDR3 protein: CASSLLPLYEQYF
V gene: TRBV5-5; D gene: NA; clone size: NA; J gene: TRBJ1-5; CDR3 length: 16; CDR3 DNA: TGTGCCAGCAGCTTGCACAGTTCTCTCGCTTTTCAGCCCCAGCATTTT; CDR3 protein: CASSLHSSLAFQPQHF